Listed here is a single TCR beta chain. The CDR3 loop spans 15 amino acids. The germline gives CDR1 MDHEN, CDR2 SYDVKM. Trimming stripped 3 bases from V and 5 bases from J, with 13 bases between. This specimen comes from a study of blood T cell repertoires in COVID-19. Study-wide background: Acute-phase and convalescent COVID-19 samples originated in the United States, Italy and Spain.

The assay was immunoSEQ multiplex PCR, and TCRdb's table has in-frame clones only and misses some. This sample has approximately 280,000 clones, with less than 85% found just once. Recruitment covered 25 or so US areas and drew participants whose ages spanned about 18 to 90 years. Two consecutive negative NP/OP PCR tests, clearance, or resolved symptoms defined Cohort 3 recovery. This chain connects TRBV28 to TRBJ1-4; D is uncertain. This receptor was taken from a woman aged 50 to 60 who had recovered from COVID-19. Sequenced sample: PBMCs or T cells enriched from blood (not recorded which). The CDR3 DNA follows: TGTGCCAGCAGTTTTTCGGGAGGGATGAATGAAAAACTGTTTTTT. Its translation: CASSFSGGMNEKLFF. Combining the CDR3 with reference TRBV28 and TRBJ1-4 gives the whole variable domain DVKVTQSSRYLVKRTGEKVFLECVQDMDHENMFWYRQDPGLGLRLIYFSYDVKMKEKGDIPEGYSVSREKKERFSLILESASTNQTSMYLCASSFSGGMNEKLFFGSGTQLSVL.